These T cell receptor beta chains were read from a single sample in a study of blood T cell repertoires in COVID-19. Clones were sequenced by immunoSEQ multiplex PCR, and TCRdb holds only the in-frame ones, with some missing. Of 250,000 to 350,000 clones in the sample, around 90% are singletons; the top ten hold approximately 9%. Sequencing was carried out using PBMCs or T cells enriched from blood (not recorded which). The receptors were sampled from a woman aged 18-29 years who had recovered from COVID-19. Each CDR3 is given with its conserved first and last residue. The order of the fields is D gene, clone size, J gene, V gene, CDR3 protein, CDR3 DNA. D genes are given only for firm matches. Size is omitted from some rows. Given values are once, few, many or a class for expanded clones.

>TRBD2|NA|TRBJ2-1|TRBV28
CASSPKAGRGNNEQFF
TGTGCCAGCAGTCCAAAGGCGGGGCGGGGGAACAATGAGCAGTTCTTC
>NA|NA|TRBJ1-5|TRBV5-6
CASSLTATNQPQHF
TGTGCCAGCAGTTTGACAGCCACGAATCAGCCCCAGCATTTT
>NA|NA|TRBJ2-2|TRBV4-1
CASSQDLGHFGELFF
TGCGCCAGCAGCCAAGATTTGGGACACTTCGGGGAGCTGTTTTTT
>NA|NA|TRBJ2-3|TRBV9
CASSVDIASVSSTDTQYF
TGTGCCAGCAGCGTAGACATCGCTAGCGTAAGTAGCACAGATACGCAGTATTTT
>TRBD2|NA|TRBJ2-1|TRBV7-6
CASSVASGPDNEQFF
TGTGCCAGCAGCGTAGCTAGCGGCCCTGACAATGAGCAGTTCTTC
>NA|NA|TRBJ2-6|TRBV2
CASSLSGANVLTF
TGTGCCAGCTCTTTATCTGGGGCCAACGTCCTGACTTTC
>NA|NA|TRBJ1-1|TRBV4-3
CASSHRDSEAFF
TGCGCCAGCAGCCACAGAGACAGTGAAGCTTTCTTT
>TRBD2|NA|TRBJ2-5|TRBV7-3
CASTRSGGVSETQYF
TGTGCCAGCACCCGTAGCGGGGGGGTATCTGAGACCCAGTACTTC
>NA|once|TRBJ2-3|TRBV4-1
CASSAARLSNSDTQYF
TGCGCCAGCAGCGCCGCCCGTCTCTCTAACTCGGATACGCAGTATTTT
>NA|NA|TRBJ2-5|TRBV24-1
CATRGVQGSQETQYF
TGTGCCACAAGGGGCGTCCAGGGGTCCCAAGAGACCCAGTACTTC
>NA|NA|TRBJ2-7|TRBV5-6
CASSSLWASYEQYF
TGTGCCAGCAGCTCCCTCTGGGCGTCCTACGAGCAGTACTTC
>NA|few|TRBJ1-6|TRBV30
CAWSSATARSSYNSPLHF
TGTGCCTGGAGCTCCGCGACAGCCAGGAGCTCCTATAATTCACCCCTCCACTTT
>TRBD2|NA|TRBJ2-1|TRBV7-2
CASSLALSPGLTDNEQFF
TGTGCCAGCAGCTTAGCACTTAGTCCGGGACTAACGGACAATGAGCAGTTCTTC
>NA|once|TRBJ2-7|TRBV9
CASSPVGGVGYEQYF
TGTGCCAGCAGCCCCGTGGGAGGCGTGGGCTACGAGCAGTACTTC
>NA|NA|TRBJ1-1|TRBV7-9
CASSLTAQAIEAFF
TGTGCCAGCAGCTTAACGGCCCAGGCCATTGAAGCTTTCTTT
>NA|NA|TRBJ2-1|TRBV9
CASSVRLTGLSPSENEQFF
TGTGCCAGCAGCGTCCGTTTGACGGGACTTTCCCCCTCGGAGAATGAGCAGTTCTTC
>NA|NA|TRBJ1-2|TRBV7-3
CASSLAPMGALEGYTF
TGTGCCAGCAGCTTAGCGCCCATGGGCGCTTTAGAGGGCTACACCTTC
>TRBD1|NA|TRBJ1-4|TRBV7-2
CASSLEVDRGVHEKLFF
TGTGCCAGCAGCTTAGAGGTGGACAGGGGGGTTCATGAAAAACTGTTTTTT
>TRBD1|NA|TRBJ1-4|TRBV28
CASRGTGGAREKLFF
TGTGCCAGCAGGGGGACAGGGGGCGCACGGGAAAAACTGTTTTTT
>TRBD1|NA|TRBJ2-6|TRBV24-1
CATSDRGRGANVLTF
TGTGCCACCAGTGACAGGGGGCGAGGGGCCAACGTCCTGACTTTC
>NA|NA|TRBJ2-7|TRBV9
CASSVGLTGSYEQYF
TGTGCCAGCAGCGTAGGTCTCACGGGATCCTACGAGCAGTACTTC
>TRBD1|NA|TRBJ1-2|TRBV10-1
CASDRGSWRNYGYTF
TGCGCCAGTGACAGGGGGTCTTGGAGAAACTATGGCTACACCTTC
>NA|NA|TRBJ1-1|TRBV7-3
CASSLAVVAGGLNTEAFF
TGTGCCAGCAGCTTAGCGGTGGTGGCAGGAGGACTGAACACTGAAGCTTTCTTT
>NA|NA|TRBJ2-1|TRBV11-2
CASSLVGGNEQFF
TGTGCCAGCAGCTTAGTTGGCGGGAATGAGCAGTTCTTC
>TRBD2|NA|TRBJ2-3|TRBV7-6
CASSPRLAGFSTDTQYF
TGTGCCAGCAGCCCTCGACTAGCGGGATTTAGCACAGATACGCAGTATTTT
>TRBD1|NA|TRBJ1-3|TRBV10-3
CAIRGTGGAHSGNTIYF
TGTGCCATCAGGGGGACAGGGGGCGCCCACTCTGGAAACACCATATATTTT
>NA|NA|TRBJ2-7|TRBV12-3/TRBV12-4
CASSFREAEQYF
TGTGCCAGCAGTTTCAGGGAGGCCGAGCAGTACTTC
>NA|NA|TRBJ2-1|TRBV7-8
CASSHLADNEQFF
TGTGCCAGCAGCCATCTCGCGGACAATGAGCAGTTCTTC
>TRBD1|NA|TRBJ1-5|TRBV27
CASSQQGGNQPQHF
TGTGCCAGCAGTCAACAGGGGGGCAATCAGCCCCAGCATTTT
>TRBD1|NA|TRBJ1-1|TRBV28
CASSSLDRGRITEAFF
TGTGCCAGCAGCTCCTTAGACAGGGGTAGAATTACTGAAGCTTTCTTT
>TRBD2|once|TRBJ2-7|TRBV6-5
CASSRGEAPPGEQYF
TGTGCCAGCAGTCGGGGGGAGGCCCCGCCCGGTGAGCAGTACTTC
>NA|NA|TRBJ2-7|TRBV4-3
CASSQDRTYEQYF
TGCGCCAGCAGCCAAGATCGTACCTACGAGCAGTACTTC
>NA|once|TRBJ1-2|TRBV28
CASSLGGSYGYTF
TGTGCCAGCAGTTTAGGGGGGAGCTATGGCTACACCTTC
>NA|few|TRBJ2-7|TRBV6-5
CATGTNLYYEQYF
TGTGCCACCGGGACAAATTTATACTACGAGCAGTACTTC
>TRBD2|once|TRBJ2-2|TRBV7-2
CASRGLAGLRTGELFF
TGTGCCAGCAGGGGACTAGCGGGACTACGCACCGGGGAGCTGTTTTTT
>TRBD2|NA|TRBJ2-2|TRBV7-3
CASSLTSGKLPGELFF
TGTGCCAGCAGCTTAACTAGCGGGAAACTCCCCGGGGAGCTGTTTTTT
>TRBD1|NA|TRBJ2-1|TRBV4-3
CASSQRTGDRVSSGEQFF
TGCGCCAGCAGCCAGAGAACCGGAGACAGGGTGTCGTCGGGTGAGCAGTTCTTC
>TRBD2|NA|TRBJ2-3|TRBV29-1
CSVAAGPRASGRTDTQYF
TGCAGCGTTGCGGCGGGCCCCCGGGCTAGCGGGAGGACAGATACGCAGTATTTT